This entry lists 11 T cell receptor beta chains sequenced from one sample in a study of CD8 T cells in ankylosing spondylitis. Their antigen targets remain unknown. Findings of the study overall: Blood from ankylosing spondylitis patients appeared to carry a characteristic roughly 8-variant TCR beta motif.

In TCRdb, the 5' RACE reads were re-called with MiXCR into one record per CDR3 protein. The table includes a few hundred thousand distinct CDR3 sequences, around 24% detected once. The sequenced material came from blood, either unsorted or a sorted T cell fraction (not recorded which). Source of these receptors: a male donor with ankylosing spondylitis.

This clonotype appeared a few times. V gene TRBV7-2 combines with J gene TRBJ2-1; 10 positions match TRBD2. Germline V gives CDR1 SGHTA, CDR2 FQGNSA. The CDR3 is made up of 22 amino acids. The ends lost 5 bases at V and 3 bases at J; junction bases unmatched: 25. In DNA form, the CDR3 reads TGTGCCAGCAGCGCCCCCCGAATTTCCCGCCAGCGGGAGGGCCAAGACTACAATGAGCAGTTCTTC. This sequence encodes CASSAPRISRQREGQDYNEQFF. The full variable domain, in which reference TRBV7-2 and TRBJ2-1 provide the parts outside the CDR3, is GAGVSQSPSNKVTEKGKDVELRCDPISGHTALYWYRQSLGQGLEFLIYFQGNSAPDKSGLPSDRFSAERTGGSVSTLTIQRTQQEDSAVYLCASSAPRISRQREGQDYNEQFFGPGTRLTVL.

This clonotype was counted only a few times. The chain has TRBV30 and TRBJ2-7, with TRBD2 matching 9 bases. Germline trimming cut 4 bases from V and 6 bases from J; bases unmatched to any gene: 10. This CDR3 comprises 14 residues. CDR1 is GTSNPN, CDR2 SVGIG, per germline (reference sequence). The CDR3 spells CAWKVGLAFGEQYF. CDR3 nucleotide sequence: TGTGCCTGGAAGGTGGGACTAGCCTTCGGCGAGCAGTACTTC.

This chain connects TRBV2 to TRBJ1-1; D is perhaps TRBD1 (5 bases). Trimming removed 8 bases from V and 6 bases from J, with 34 bases in between. Germline assignment: CDR1 SNHLY and CDR2 FYNNEI. This CDR3 has 19 amino acids. The CDR3 bases are TGTGCCAGCGGCAAAGTTAAAGCGGTGACAGTTTTGGTTAGATCTGAAGCTTTCTTT. Translation: CASGKVKAVTVLVRSEAFF.

Many counts were recorded for this clonotype. J is TRBJ2-1 and V is TRBV7-9, with 9 bases fitting TRBD1. V was clipped by 5 bases and J by 4 bases; unmatched bases: 6. CDR1 and CDR2 (germline): SEHNR, FQNEAQ (reference sequence). CDR3 size: 15 residues. CDR3 region: CASSPGQGKYNEQFF. The CDR3 bases are TGTGCCAGCAGCCCAGGACAGGGGAAGTACAATGAGCAGTTCTTC. The whole variable domain, remainder taken from reference TRBV7-9 and TRBJ2-1, is DTGVSQNPRHKITKRGQNVTFRCDPISEHNRLYWYRQTLGQGPEFLTYFQNEAQLEKSRLLSDRFSAERPKGSFSTLEIQRTEQGDSAMYLCASSPGQGKYNEQFFGPGTRLTVL.

V usage is TRBV5-1 and J usage is TRBJ2-7, with 7 bases fitting TRBD2. Germline CDR1 is SGHRS and CDR2 is YFSETQ. V lost 3 bases to trimming and J lost 5 bases; unmatched junction nucleotides: 11. The CDR3 runs 15 residues. In DNA, the CDR3 is TGCGCCAGCAGCTCTTCACTAGCGTTATCAGACGAGCAGTACTTC. It translates to CASSSSLALSDEQYF.

This chain joins TRBV29-1 and TRBJ2-5; D possibly matches TRBD1 or TRBD2 (5 bases each). Germline V gives CDR1 SQVTM, CDR2 ANQGSEA. CDR3 length: 13 residues. With 3 bases removed from V and 5 bases from J, the gap between germline ends came to 13 bases. The CDR3 loop is CSVDSGRDETQYF. The CDR3 bases are TGCAGCGTTGATTCGGGCAGGGACGAGACCCAGTACTTC.

This clonotype was observed a handful of times. V is TRBV5-1 and J is TRBJ1-5, with D perhaps TRBD1 (6 bases). CDR1 SGHRS and CDR2 YFSETQ come from the germline V gene. V lost 0 bases, J lost 5 bases, and 12 bases lay in between. The length of the CDR3 is 15 residues. CDR3 amino acids: CASSLDPGADQPQHF. In DNA form, the CDR3 reads TGCGCCAGCAGCTTGGACCCGGGGGCGGATCAGCCCCAGCATTTT.

This chain joins TRBV3-1 and TRBJ1-5; TRBD1 aligns across 9 bases. J was trimmed by 2 bases and V by 1 base; bases with no gene match: 0. The V gene's germline CDR1 is LGHDT and CDR2 YNNKEL (reference sequence). This CDR3 is 15 amino acids long. CDR3 DNA sequence: TGTGCCAGCAGCCAAGGGACAGGGGGCAATCAGCCCCAGCATTTT. Its translation: CASSQGTGGNQPQHF.

This clonotype was seen a few times. The chain has TRBV18 and TRBJ2-1, with no clear D. This CDR3 region has 10 residues. CDR1 is KGHSH, CDR2 LQKENI, per germline. The V end was cut by 3 bases, the J end by 6 bases, with 0 bases between. The CDR3 DNA reads as TGTGCCAGCTCACCCAATGAGCAGTTCTTC. Translation gives CASSPNEQFF. Full variable domain (missing parts from reference TRBV18 and TRBJ2-1): NAGVMQNPRHLVRRRGQEARLRCSPMKGHSHVYWYRQLPEEGLKFMVYLQKENIIDESGMPKERFSAEFPKEGPSILRIQQVVRGDSAAYFCASSPNEQFFGPGTRLTVL.

This chain connects TRBV3-1 to TRBJ2-6, with a weak D call TRBD1 (5 bases). V lost 0 bases and J lost 2, with 8 bases in between. This CDR3 has 16 amino acids. The germline gives CDR1 LGHDT, CDR2 YNNKEL (reference sequence). The CDR3 DNA reads TGTGCCAGCAGCCAAGAAACAGGTACTGGGGCCAACGTCCTGACTTTC. Its translation is CASSQETGTGANVLTF.

This clonotype turned up a few times. The rearrangement joins TRBV10-3 to TRBJ1-3, with D possibly being TRBD1 (5 bases). This CDR3 has 15 amino acids. Trimming removed 0 bases from V and 2 bases from J, with 8 bases in between. CDR1 and CDR2 (germline): ENHRY, SYGVKD. CDR3 sequence reads: CAISESLGAGNTIYF. In nucleotides, the CDR3 is TGTGCCATCAGTGAGTCGTTAGGGGCTGGAAACACCATATATTTT.